These T cell receptor beta chains were read from a single sample in a study of human versus mouse CDR3 diversity and MHC coevolution. Produced via immunoSEQ multiplex PCR; TCRdb's table is partial and in-frame only. The sample lists around 74,000 clones; just under 95% were seen once. The sample was naive CD4+ T cells from blood. These receptors all stem from a person aged 30 to 69 in good health. CDR3s include the opening cysteine and the closing phenylalanine or tryptophan. The D gene is left open where the match is weak. Size tells how often a clone was seen (once, few, many) or the class of an expanded clone, and some rows leave it out.

V gene	D gene	J gene	clone size	CDR3 protein	CDR3 DNA
TRBV6-5	.	TRBJ2-5	.	CASSYYSGYQETQYF	TGTGCCAGCAGTTATTACTCGGGTTATCAAGAGACCCAGTACTTC
TRBV4-1	TRBD2	TRBJ2-7	.	CASSQGGTSGSINEQYF	TGCGCCAGCAGCCAAGGCGGGACTAGCGGGAGTATCAACGAGCAGTACTTC
TRBV25-1	.	TRBJ2-1	once	CASSRQYNEQFF	TGTGCCAGCAGTAGACAGTACAATGAGCAGTTCTTC
TRBV7-6	.	TRBJ1-4	.	CASSPGSGATNEKLFF	TGTGCCAGCAGCCCGGGGTCAGGGGCAACTAATGAAAAACTGTTTTTT
TRBV6-6	.	TRBJ1-2	few	CASSPGAHYGYTF	TGTGCCAGCAGCCCAGGGGCGCACTATGGCTACACCTTC
TRBV20-1	.	TRBJ1-4	.	CSAQGWEKLFF	TGCAGTGCGCAGGGATGGGAAAAACTGTTTTTT
TRBV4-1	.	TRBJ2-7	.	CASSQDRGASGYEQYF	TGCGCCAGCAGCCAAGACCGGGGGGCTAGCGGTTACGAGCAGTACTTC
TRBV19	TRBD2	TRBJ2-7	once	CASSIVSAGGPYEQYF	TGTGCCAGTAGTATAGTCTCTGCGGGGGGGCCCTACGAGCAGTACTTC
TRBV7-9	TRBD2	TRBJ2-7	.	CASSPRGTSGRGEQYF	TGTGCCAGCAGCCCGCGTGGGACTAGCGGGAGGGGCGAGCAGTACTTC
TRBV5-1	TRBD2	TRBJ2-3	.	CASSFGLAGVIGADTQYF	TGCGCCAGCAGCTTCGGACTAGCGGGAGTAATAGGGGCAGATACGCAGTATTTT
TRBV2	.	TRBJ2-3	.	CASKEALTSDTQYF	TGTGCCAGCAAAGAGGCCCTCACGTCAGATACGCAGTATTTT
TRBV27	TRBD1	TRBJ2-2	.	CASRRTGTGGTGELFF	TGTGCCAGCAGACGTACCGGGACAGGGGGCACCGGGGAGCTGTTTTTT
TRBV6-1	TRBD2	TRBJ2-7	.	CASSKLAGSFYEQYF	TGTGCCAGCAGTAAGCTAGCGGGGTCCTTCTACGAGCAGTACTTC
TRBV19	TRBD1	TRBJ2-3	.	CASAITQGAGTDTQYF	TGTGCCAGCGCAATAACACAGGGGGCCGGCACAGATACGCAGTATTTT
TRBV6-5	.	TRBJ1-2	.	CASSTWDTANYGYTF	TGTGCCAGCAGTACATGGGACACCGCTAACTATGGCTACACCTTC
TRBV6-1	.	TRBJ1-2	.	CASTKEALGGYTF	TGTGCCAGCACCAAGGAGGCGTTGGGAGGCTACACCTTC
TRBV9	TRBD1	TRBJ1-4	.	CASSALGGQANEKLFF	TGTGCCAGCAGCGCCCTGGGCGGACAGGCGAATGAAAAACTGTTTTTT
TRBV11-2	TRBD2	TRBJ2-5	.	CASSPGKGLAGGLKETQYF	TGTGCCAGCAGCCCCGGAAAAGGACTAGCGGGAGGACTCAAAGAGACCCAGTACTTC
TRBV28	TRBD1	TRBJ1-1	.	CASSPWDRGVLLEAFF	TGTGCCAGCAGTCCCTGGGACAGGGGAGTCCTCCTCGAAGCTTTCTTT
TRBV4-2	TRBD2	TRBJ2-3	.	CASSQGFGGRAVDTQYF	TGTGCCAGCAGCCAAGGTTTTGGCGGGAGGGCTGTAGATACGCAGTATTTT
TRBV30	.	TRBJ1-2	.	CAWTIFNYGYTF	TGTGCCTGGACTATCTTTAACTATGGCTACACCTTC
TRBV5-1	TRBD2	TRBJ2-3	.	CASSLKLAAGGLVYTQYF	TGCGCCAGCAGCTTGAAGTTGGCAGCGGGAGGACTAGTTTATACGCAGTATTTT
TRBV7-2	.	TRBJ1-6	.	CASSPLFGTSSYNSPLHF	TGTGCCAGCAGCCCCCTATTCGGGACAAGCTCCTATAATTCACCCCTCCACTTT
TRBV7-3	TRBD2	TRBJ2-5	once	CASSLNPRGAGGQETQYF	TGTGCCAGCAGCTTAAACCCCCGAGGAGCGGGGGGCCAAGAGACCCAGTACTTC
TRBV7-9	TRBD1	TRBJ2-3	.	CASSPGQGTDTQYF	TGTGCCAGCAGCCCGGGACAGGGAACAGATACGCAGTATTTT
TRBV27	.	TRBJ2-1	.	CASSSPGEQFF	TGTGCCAGCAGTTCCCCGGGTGAGCAGTTCTTC
TRBV5-6	.	TRBJ2-2	.	CASSPGAGANGELFF	TGTGCCAGCAGCCCCGGGGCAGGGGCGAACGGGGAGCTGTTTTTT
TRBV6-1	TRBD1	TRBJ2-7	.	CASSVGSDRGYEQYF	TGTGCCAGCAGTGTAGGGTCGGACAGGGGCTACGAGCAGTACTTC
TRBV30	.	TRBJ1-1	.	CAWSRQPNTEAFF	TGTGCCTGGAGTCGACAGCCCAACACTGAAGCTTTCTTT
TRBV27	.	TRBJ1-2	once	CASSLTGGYGYTF	TGTGCCAGCTCCCTCACGGGAGGCTATGGCTACACCTTC
TRBV7-8	.	TRBJ2-5	.	CASSFGPGFAVGETQYF	TGTGCCAGCAGCTTCGGACCAGGGTTTGCGGTTGGGGAGACCCAGTACTTC
TRBV6-1	TRBD2	TRBJ2-1	.	CASQKTSGEYNEQFF	TGTGCCAGCCAAAAGACTAGCGGGGAGTACAATGAGCAGTTCTTC
TRBV6-1	.	TRBJ1-5	.	CASSERQYQPQHF	TGTGCCAGCAGTGAGAGGCAGTACCAGCCCCAGCATTTT
TRBV30	TRBD2	TRBJ2-4	.	CAWSERLAGDLAKNIQYF	TGTGCCTGGAGTGAAAGACTAGCGGGAGACCTAGCCAAAAACATTCAGTACTTC
TRBV7-2	.	TRBJ1-2	.	CASSLQKDKTGLGYTF	TGTGCCAGCAGCCTCCAAAAGGATAAGACAGGTTTGGGCTACACCTTC
TRBV2	.	TRBJ2-1	.	CASRPERDEQFF	TGTGCCAGCAGGCCCGAGCGGGATGAGCAGTTCTTC
TRBV4-1	.	TRBJ2-3	.	CASRTAGQGGTDTQYF	TGCGCCAGCAGGACTGCGGGGCAGGGGGGCACAGATACGCAGTATTTT
TRBV19	.	TRBJ1-2	.	CASSMAGAPYGYTF	TGTGCCAGTAGTATGGCAGGGGCTCCCTATGGCTACACCTTC
TRBV28	.	TRBJ1-5	.	CASSAREQPQHF	TGTGCCAGCAGTGCCCGGGAGCAGCCCCAGCATTTT
TRBV2	.	TRBJ1-2	.	CASSDGGAYGYTF	TGTGCCAGCAGTGATGGGGGGGCCTATGGCTACACCTTC
TRBV21-1	.	TRBJ2-7	.	CASSKGRGCAYEQYF	TGTGCCAGCAGCAAAGGGAGGGGATGTGCCTACGAGCAGTACTTC
TRBV6-5	TRBD1	TRBJ2-7	.	CASSSPGQGAYEQYF	TGTGCCAGCAGTAGCCCCGGTCAGGGGGCCTACGAGCAGTACTTC